This T cell receptor beta chain emerged from a study of T-cell reconstitution after alpha-beta-depleted transplantation in children. Study results and caveats: Among T cells one year after transplant, newly produced cells accounted for most counts and diversity. Recipient T cells and thymic progenitors that survived were the source of the high TCRbeta diversity seen at day 60 in some patients. Alpha-beta T cells present about two months after transplant were reported to originate from several hundred expanded graft clones.

There are 14 residues in the CDR3. The germline CDR1 and CDR2 sequences are DFQATT and SNEGSKA (reference sequence). Trimming left V 0 bases short and J 5 bases short, with 13 bases between. This clonotype turned up a few times. Its antigen is unknown. A TCRbeta library incorporating unique molecular identifiers was prepared. TCRdb analysed the PCR reads with MiXCR anew, one entry per CDR3 protein. The sample has 550,000 to 800,000 distinct CDR3 sequences; around 13% are singletons. The V call is TRBV20-1, the J call TRBJ1-2, with D possibly being TRBD1 (5 bases). The sequence was collected from a girl aged 2-10 years with congenital amegakaryocytic thrombocytopenia, due to receive a stem cell transplant. The input for sequencing was PBMCs, taken before TCRalphabeta/CD19-depleted stem cell transplant. The CDR3 here is CSARDRGSGYGYTF. As DNA, the CDR3 is TGCAGTGCTAGAGATCGGGGGTCTGGATATGGCTACACCTTC.